This TCR beta chain was obtained from a study of T cells in Graves' hyperthyroidism and ophthalmopathy. Study-level results: A model of 13 V-J pairs discriminated ophthalmopathy from stable hyperthyroidism.

Across 18 months, stable Graves' hyperthyroidism was marked by no progression to ophthalmopathy. The hyperthyroidism patients had all been newly diagnosed, and their disease duration was under 2 months. Their ages ranged from 18 to 65 years. Trimming took 6 bases from V and 2 from J; bases not matched to a gene: 6. CDR3 size: 15 residues. CDR1 is SQVTM, CDR2 ANQGSEA, per germline. This clonotype was observed at least ten times. Antigen unknown. RNA transcripts gave rise to amplified TCR beta CDR3 regions. The TCR CDR3 first-round RT-PCR relied on the HTBI primer set. From the multiplex PCR reads, TCRdb called clonotypes with MiXCR, one entry per CDR3 protein. The sample contains around 580,000 distinct CDR3 sequences, approximately 44% of which appear only once.

The sample was peripheral blood or thyroid tissue (not recorded which). This rearrangement joins TRBV29-1 to TRBJ2-7; 14 nucleotides line up with TRBD2. The TCR originated in a woman aged 18-30 years with Graves' hyperthyroidism. The chain's CDR3 is CSVAPGLAGAYEQYF. The CDR3 region has the DNA TGCAGCGTAGCCCCGGGACTAGCGGGAGCCTACGAGCAGTACTTC.